One and the same sample provided the 5 T cell receptor beta chains below, sequenced in a study of T cell responses to AZD1222 COVID-19 vaccine. Clones were read by immunoSEQ multiplex PCR, and TCRdb kept only the in-frame ones, dropping some. In the table there are 140,000 or so clones, about 90% of which are singletons. The sample was peripheral blood, taken on day 0 of AZD1222 vaccination. The receptors come from an adult in good health.

The count of this clone is one. This sequence joins TRBV6-2 or TRBV6-3 and TRBJ2-7; 7 bases are a match to TRBD2. Per germline, CDR1 MNHEY and CDR2 SVGEGT. Losses at the gene ends were 4 bases for V and 0 bases for J; bases not matched to a gene: 3. This CDR3 comprises 14 residues. The CDR3 DNA is TGTGCCAGCAGTTCCCCGGGGGGCTCCTACGAGCAGTACTTC. It codes for CASSSPGGSYEQYF.

The rearrangement uses TRBV5-1 and TRBJ2-6, with a possible D match to TRBD1 (6 bases). The CDR3 runs 15 residues. Trimming shortened V by 4 bases and J by 4 bases, and 12 bases separated the two germline ends. Germline assignment: CDR1 SGHRS and CDR2 YFSETQ. In DNA form, the CDR3 reads TGCGCCAGCAGCGATTACAGGGCCGGGGCCAACGTCCTGACTTTC. This codes for CASSDYRAGANVLTF.

The V gene is TRBV19, the J gene TRBJ1-2; TRBD1 matches 7 bases. The CDR3 sequence is 13 residues long. V lost 6 bases and J lost 4; bases outside the gene matches: 5. Germline V lookup: CDR1 LNHDA, CDR2 SQIVND (reference sequence). The chain's CDR3 is CASSPQGFYGYTF. DNA of the CDR3: TGTGCCAGTAGCCCACAGGGGTTCTATGGCTACACCTTC.

This chain links TRBV24-1 with TRBJ2-2; no clear D gene. This CDR3 is built from 12 residues. V was clipped by 4 bases and J by 2 bases, with 1 base between them. In germline, CDR1 is KGHDR, CDR2 SFDVKD. For the CDR3, the DNA is TGTGCCACCAGTGAAAACACCGGGGAGCTGTTTTTT. Its translation is CATSENTGELFF.

This clone was detected once. The genes are TRBV11-2 and TRBJ2-1; 9 bases fit TRBD1. Germline loops: CDR1 SGHAT, CDR2 FQNNGV. The V segment lost 5 bases and the J segment 4 bases; nucleotides outside the gene matches: 9. CDR3 length: 16 residues. CDR3 nucleotide sequence: TGTGCCAGCAGCGTTACAGGGGGCGAAGTTTACAATGAGCAGTTCTTC. As protein: CASSVTGGEVYNEQFF.